Listed below are T cell receptor beta chains from one sample, sequenced in a study of blood T cell repertoires in COVID-19. Method: immunoSEQ multiplex PCR; TCRdb's copy keeps in-frame clones and lacks some. The sample holds 95,000 to 110,000 clones; more than 75% are singletons and the top ten take about 15%. Specimen: peripheral blood. The receptors stem from a man aged 50-59 years with acute or convalescent COVID-19. CDR3s include the opening cysteine and the closing phenylalanine or tryptophan. A D gene is named only where the DNA matches it firmly. The size of a clone is reported for some rows only, either as once, few or many, or as a class for expanded clones.

D: TRBD1; size: NA; V: TRBV14; J: TRBJ2-7; DNA: TGTGCCAGCAGCCGGGACAGGGAATCCGAGCAGTACTTC; CDR3: CASSRDRESEQYF
D: TRBD2; size: few; V: TRBV5-1; J: TRBJ2-2; DNA: TGCGCCAGCAGGTCCCCCGGGACTACCCTGAACACCGGGGAGCTGTTTTTT; CDR3: CASRSPGTTLNTGELFF
D: TRBD1; size: NA; V: TRBV2; J: TRBJ1-6; DNA: TGTGCCAGCGGACAGGGGCCCTCCGGATCACCCCTCCACTTT; CDR3: CASGQGPSGSPLHF
D: TRBD2; size: NA; V: TRBV5-4; J: TRBJ2-3; DNA: TGTGCCAGCAGCTTGGGACTAGCGGTTACAGATACGCAGTATTTT; CDR3: CASSLGLAVTDTQYF
D: TRBD2; size: NA; V: TRBV5-6; J: TRBJ2-1; DNA: TGTGCCAGCAGCTCGCTAGCGGGAGGGCTAAATTACAATGAGCAGTTCTTC; CDR3: CASSSLAGGLNYNEQFF
D: NA; size: NA; V: TRBV9; J: TRBJ2-2; DNA: TGTGCCAGCAGCGCCAGAGGTGGGGAGCTGTTTTTT; CDR3: CASSARGGELFF
D: NA; size: NA; V: TRBV27; J: TRBJ2-1; DNA: TGTGCCAGCAGTTTACTGGGGGCCCATACCAATGAGCAGTTCTTC; CDR3: CASSLLGAHTNEQFF
D: NA; size: NA; V: TRBV9; J: TRBJ2-1; DNA: TGTGCCAGCAGCGAGACTCCCTTCGGGGGTGAGCAGTTCTTC; CDR3: CASSETPFGGEQFF
D: NA; size: NA; V: TRBV29-1; J: TRBJ2-2; DNA: TGCAGCGCGGGGCGGAACACCGGGGAGCTGTTTTTT; CDR3: CSAGRNTGELFF
D: NA; size: NA; V: TRBV6-4; J: TRBJ2-3; DNA: TGTGCCAGCAGTGACTCGGGCAGCACAGATACGCAGTATTTT; CDR3: CASSDSGSTDTQYF
D: TRBD1; size: few; V: TRBV27; J: TRBJ2-5; DNA: TGTGCCAGTCGCCACAAAGACAGGGGAGGTGGCGAGACCCAGTACTTC; CDR3: CASRHKDRGGGETQYF
D: NA; size: NA; V: TRBV7-9; J: TRBJ1-2; DNA: TGTGCCAGCTCCACCGGGGGGATGGATGGCTACACCTTC; CDR3: CASSTGGMDGYTF
D: NA; size: NA; V: TRBV15; J: TRBJ2-7; DNA: TGTGCCACCAGCAGAGATAGGGAGGAACGGCAGTACTTC; CDR3: CATSRDREERQYF
D: TRBD1; size: NA; V: TRBV19; J: TRBJ1-2; DNA: TGTGCCAGTAGTATGGACAGGGGGTTTGCCTACACCTTC; CDR3: CASSMDRGFAYTF
D: NA; size: NA; V: TRBV12-3/TRBV12-4; J: TRBJ1-5; DNA: TGTGCCAGCAGCCCCCAGGCCTATCAGCCCCAGCATTTT; CDR3: CASSPQAYQPQHF
D: TRBD2; size: NA; V: TRBV2; J: TRBJ2-7; DNA: TGTGCCAGCAGTCTCCACACCCCCGGGAGGGATTACGAGCAGTACTTC; CDR3: CASSLHTPGRDYEQYF
D: NA; size: once; V: TRBV18; J: TRBJ2-7; DNA: TGTGCCAGCTCCTCCCAGGGGGGCTACGAGCAGTACTTC; CDR3: CASSSQGGYEQYF
D: NA; size: NA; V: TRBV2; J: TRBJ1-1; DNA: TGTGCCAGCATAAAGGACTTGAACACTGAAGCTTTCTTT; CDR3: CASIKDLNTEAFF
D: NA; size: NA; V: TRBV28; J: TRBJ2-7; DNA: TGTGCCAGCAGTTTCCCCCGGAGGGGGGGCTACGAGCAGTACTTC; CDR3: CASSFPRRGGYEQYF
D: TRBD1; size: NA; V: TRBV7-8; J: TRBJ2-7; DNA: TGTGCCAGCAGCCTCTGGGACAGCCTATCCTACGAGCAGTACTTC; CDR3: CASSLWDSLSYEQYF
D: TRBD1; size: NA; V: TRBV5-3; J: TRBJ2-5; DNA: TGTGCCAGAAGCTCCCTTGACAGGGTGGTCGAAGAGACCCAGTACTTC; CDR3: CARSSLDRVVEETQYF
D: NA; size: NA; V: TRBV27; J: TRBJ2-5; DNA: TGTGCCAGCAGTTTTTCCGGGGAAGAGACCCAGTACTTC; CDR3: CASSFSGEETQYF
D: NA; size: NA; V: TRBV7-9; J: TRBJ2-7; DNA: TGTGCCAGCACCAGCCGGAGGGCCGACTACGAGCAGTACTTC; CDR3: CASTSRRADYEQYF
D: NA; size: NA; V: TRBV19; J: TRBJ2-7; DNA: TGTGCCAGTAGTAGCGGGACTCGCTGGGTCGAGCAGTACTTC; CDR3: CASSSGTRWVEQYF
D: NA; size: NA; V: TRBV9; J: TRBJ1-2; DNA: TGTGCCAGCAGCACTCGGACAGATGACTATGGCTACACCTTC; CDR3: CASSTRTDDYGYTF
D: TRBD2; size: few; V: TRBV5-1; J: TRBJ2-1; DNA: TGCGCCAGCAGTCCGGGCGGGAGGGCCTTGCATGAGCAGTTCTTC; CDR3: CASSPGGRALHEQFF
D: TRBD2; size: NA; V: TRBV30; J: TRBJ2-7; DNA: TGTGCCTGGAGTGGCAGCGGGAGTGGCGAGCAGTACTTC; CDR3: CAWSGSGSGEQYF
D: NA; size: NA; V: TRBV6-1; J: TRBJ2-5; DNA: TGTGCCAGCAGTGAAGCGGTCCGGGGGACCCGAGAGACCCAGTACTTC; CDR3: CASSEAVRGTRETQYF
D: NA; size: NA; V: TRBV10-3; J: TRBJ1-3; DNA: TGTGCCATCAGTGACCGGACACCAAACTCTGGAAACACCATATATTTT; CDR3: CAISDRTPNSGNTIYF
D: NA; size: NA; V: TRBV29-1; J: TRBJ2-7; DNA: TGCAGCGTTGAGGGCCAATACTACGAGCAGTACTTC; CDR3: CSVEGQYYEQYF
D: NA; size: NA; V: TRBV5-6; J: TRBJ1-4; DNA: TGTGCCAGCAGCTTCAGGGGAACTAATGAAAAACTGTTTTTT; CDR3: CASSFRGTNEKLFF
D: NA; size: NA; V: TRBV27; J: TRBJ1-5; DNA: TGTGCCAGCAGTTTATTTTCGGGGGGCCGACAGCCCCAGCATTTT; CDR3: CASSLFSGGRQPQHF
D: NA; size: NA; V: TRBV6-5; J: TRBJ1-1; DNA: TGTGCCAGCAGTTTTTCCGGGGGAGGTTACGACACTGAAGCTTTCTTT; CDR3: CASSFSGGGYDTEAFF
D: NA; size: NA; V: TRBV7-9; J: TRBJ2-1; DNA: TGTGCCAGCAGCTTATCAGGGGCAAATGAGCAGTTCTTC; CDR3: CASSLSGANEQFF
D: TRBD1; size: NA; V: TRBV6-2/TRBV6-3; J: TRBJ1-5; DNA: TGTGCCAGCAGCCGCTACCAGGGGGCGCGGGATCAGCCCCAGCATTTT; CDR3: CASSRYQGARDQPQHF
D: TRBD2; size: NA; V: TRBV6-1; J: TRBJ2-7; DNA: TGTGCCAGCAGTGAACGGAGGACTAGCGGATACGAGCAGTACTTC; CDR3: CASSERRTSGYEQYF
D: TRBD1; size: NA; V: TRBV5-1; J: TRBJ2-2; DNA: TGCGCCAGCAGCTACTACGGGACAGCCCACGGGGAGCTGTTTTTT; CDR3: CASSYYGTAHGELFF
D: TRBD1; size: NA; V: TRBV24-1; J: TRBJ2-1; DNA: TGTGCCACCAGTCACGGACAGGGAAGCTACAATGAGCAGTTCTTC; CDR3: CATSHGQGSYNEQFF
D: NA; size: few; V: TRBV6-1; J: TRBJ1-1; DNA: TGTGCCAGCAGTGACAGGATGGCCACTGAAGCTTTCTTT; CDR3: CASSDRMATEAFF
D: NA; size: NA; V: TRBV27; J: TRBJ2-3; DNA: TGTGCCAGCAGTCAGCCGTGGCGGGGAGATACGCAGTATTTT; CDR3: CASSQPWRGDTQYF